The 3 T cell receptor beta chains below all came from one sample that was sequenced in a study of blood T cell repertoires in COVID-19. This table comes from immunoSEQ multiplex PCR, and its TCRdb copy is limited to in-frame clones, with some not included. This sample has tens of thousands of clones, with 70% to 85% found just once. The sequencing sample was made of peripheral blood. These TCRs come from a woman in her fifties or sixties in a cohort sampled during active or convalescent COVID-19.

This chain joins TRBV11-2 and TRBJ2-7, with D possibly being TRBD1 (5 bases). Per germline, CDR1 SGHAT and CDR2 FQNNGV. The CDR3 totals 14 residues. V dropped 2 bases and J dropped 0 bases, with 8 bases sitting between them. CDR3 nucleotides: TGTGCCAGCAGCTTACAGGGATCCTCCTACGAGCAGTACTTC. This gives the protein CASSLQGSSYEQYF.

V gene TRBV2 combines with J gene TRBJ1-4; no clear D. V was trimmed by 8 bases and J by 6 bases, leaving 10 bases between them. The CDR3 is made up of 12 amino acids. CDR1 is SNHLY and CDR2 is FYNNEI in the germline V gene. This CDR3 reads CASRPGYEKLFF. Here the CDR3 DNA reads TGTGCCAGCCGGCCGGGGTATGAAAAACTGTTTTTT.

The rearrangement uses TRBV3-1 (or the pseudogene TRBV3-2) and TRBJ2-7, with 15 bases matching TRBD2. Trimming took 4 bases from V and 9 from J; bases not matched to a gene: 4. CDR1 is LGHDT, CDR2 YNNKEL, per germline (reference sequence). CDR3 length: 14 amino acids. CDR3 nucleotide sequence: TGTGCCAGCAGCCGGACTAGCGGGGGGGCCGCGCAGTACTTC. Its protein is CASSRTSGGAAQYF.